Shown below are 3 T cell receptor beta chains from a single sample sequenced in a study of beta chain features in type 1 diabetes (dated by TCRdb to the late 2010s). Results and caveats for the whole study, not just this receptor: Type 1 diabetes patients showed a moderate but significant shortening of TCRB CDR3 length in all four CD4+ subsets.

The library relied on the immunoSEQ multiplex PCR assay. The High Capacity cDNA Reverse Transcription Kit was used to reverse transcribe all of the isolated RNA, meaning that expressed TCRB transcripts were what got sequenced. This immuneACCESS table, as held by TCRdb, lists in-frame sequences with V and J called but not all clones. Of the missing ones, under half trace to an unresolved V gene in checked studies; the others have no known cause. The sample yields around 710,000 clones; under 15% were counted once. 0.095% to 0.15% of the sample is in the top ten clones. For these TCRs, the target antigens are not known. Sequencing input: naive CD4+ T cells from blood. This specimen's cell subset or site label, per the study, means: true naive CD4+ T cells. These receptor sequences come from a man aged 25-40 years with type 1 diabetes.

Only a few counts were recorded for this clone. The J gene is TRBJ1-4, the V gene TRBV30; D gene ambiguous. CDR3 length equals 14 residues. V was clipped by 5 bases and J by 6 bases, with 16 bases between them. CDR1 is GTSNPN, CDR2 SVGIG, per germline (reference sequence). CDR3 region: CAWARGLGYEKLFF. DNA for the CDR3: TGTGCCTGGGCGAGAGGTTTAGGGTATGAAAAACTGTTTTTT.

This chain uses TRBV29-1 with TRBJ1-4, with a possible D match to TRBD1 (6 bases). The CDR3 has 13 residues. Germline V lookup: CDR1 SQVTM, CDR2 ANQGSEA. The V and J ends lost 4 bases and 7 bases respectively, with 13 bases between them. Here the CDR3 DNA reads TGCAGCGTTGCTGAGGGGGAAGGTGAAAAACTGTTTTTT. Translated, it gives CSVAEGEGEKLFF. The variable domain in full, with the rest retrieved from reference TRBV29-1 and TRBJ1-4, is SAVISQKPSRDICQRGTSLTIQCQVDSQVTMMFWYRQQPGQSLTLIATANQGSEATYESGFVIDKFPISRPNLTFSTLTVSNMSPEDSSIYLCSVAEGEGEKLFFGSGTQLSVL.

This clone has only a few counts. This rearrangement joins TRBV4-3 to TRBJ2-4, with 8 nucleotides matching TRBD1. V lost 2 bases, J lost 0 bases, and 15 bases stayed unmatched. From germline, CDR1 is LGHNA and CDR2 YSLEER. The CDR3 extends over 20 amino acids. Here the CDR3 reads CASSQWIPGTGLLAKNIQYF. CDR3 bases: TGCGCCAGCAGCCAATGGATTCCAGGGACAGGCCTCCTAGCCAAAAACATTCAGTACTTC.